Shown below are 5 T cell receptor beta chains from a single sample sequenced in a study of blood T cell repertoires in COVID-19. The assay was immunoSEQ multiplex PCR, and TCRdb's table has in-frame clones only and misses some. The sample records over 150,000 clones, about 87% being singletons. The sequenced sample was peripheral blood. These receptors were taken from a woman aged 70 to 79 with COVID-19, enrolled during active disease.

The CDR3 nucleotides read TGTGCCAGCAAAGGACTAGCGAGGACAGATACGCAGTATTTT. This encodes CASKGLARTDTQYF. V gene TRBV6-5 combines with J gene TRBJ2-3, with 9 bases lining up with TRBD2. Trimming took 7 bases from V and 3 from J; bases not matched to a gene: 5. The CDR3 sequence is 14 residues long. From germline, CDR1 is MNHEY and CDR2 SVGAGI.

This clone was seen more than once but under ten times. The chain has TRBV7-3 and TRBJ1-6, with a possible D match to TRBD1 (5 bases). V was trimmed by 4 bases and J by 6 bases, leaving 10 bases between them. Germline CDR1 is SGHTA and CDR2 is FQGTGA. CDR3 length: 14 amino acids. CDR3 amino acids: CASSSGGANSPLHF. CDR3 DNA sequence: TGTGCCAGCAGCTCAGGTGGGGCTAATTCACCCCTCCACTTT.

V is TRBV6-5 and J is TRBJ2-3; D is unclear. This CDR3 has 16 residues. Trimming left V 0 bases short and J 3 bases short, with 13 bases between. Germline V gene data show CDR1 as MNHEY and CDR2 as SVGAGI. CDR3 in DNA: TGTGCCAGCAGTTACTCGTACCCAGGTGGTACAGATACGCAGTATTTT. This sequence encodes CASSYSYPGGTDTQYF.

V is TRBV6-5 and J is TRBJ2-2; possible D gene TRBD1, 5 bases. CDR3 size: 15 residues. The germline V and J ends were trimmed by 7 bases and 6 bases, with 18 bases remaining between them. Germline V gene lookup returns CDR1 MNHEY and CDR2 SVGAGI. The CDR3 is CASTTTQGYAGELFF. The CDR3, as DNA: TGTGCCAGCACGACAACGCAGGGTTACGCCGGGGAGCTGTTTTTT.

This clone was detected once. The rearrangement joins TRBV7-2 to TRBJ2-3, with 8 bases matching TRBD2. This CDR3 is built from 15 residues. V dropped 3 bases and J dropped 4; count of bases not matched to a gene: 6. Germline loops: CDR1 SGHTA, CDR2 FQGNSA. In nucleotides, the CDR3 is TGTGCCAGCAGCTTCGGACTAGCCCCCGCAGATACGCAGTATTTT. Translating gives CASSFGLAPADTQYF.